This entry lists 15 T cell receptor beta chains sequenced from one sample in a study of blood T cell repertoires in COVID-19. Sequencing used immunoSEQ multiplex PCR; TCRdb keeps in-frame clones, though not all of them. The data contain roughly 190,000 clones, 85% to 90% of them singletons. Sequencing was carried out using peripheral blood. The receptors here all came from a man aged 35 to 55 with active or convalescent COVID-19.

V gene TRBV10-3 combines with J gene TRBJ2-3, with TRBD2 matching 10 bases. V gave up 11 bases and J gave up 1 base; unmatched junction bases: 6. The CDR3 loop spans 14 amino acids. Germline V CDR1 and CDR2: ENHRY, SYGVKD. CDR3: CASSGREGTDTQYF. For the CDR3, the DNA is TGTGCCTCCAGCGGGAGGGAAGGCACAGATACGCAGTATTTT.

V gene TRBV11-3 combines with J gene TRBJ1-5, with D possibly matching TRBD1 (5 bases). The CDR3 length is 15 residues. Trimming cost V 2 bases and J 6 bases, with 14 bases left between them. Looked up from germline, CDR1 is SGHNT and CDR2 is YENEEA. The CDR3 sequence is CASSLYPGIVQPQHF. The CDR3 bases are TGTGCCAGCAGCTTATATCCAGGGATAGTTCAGCCCCAGCATTTT.

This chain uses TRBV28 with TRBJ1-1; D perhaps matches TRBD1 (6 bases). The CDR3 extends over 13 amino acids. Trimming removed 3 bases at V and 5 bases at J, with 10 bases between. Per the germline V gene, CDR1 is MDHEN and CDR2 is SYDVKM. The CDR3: CASSLVRGTEAFF. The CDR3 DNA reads TGTGCCAGCAGTTTGGTGAGGGGGACTGAAGCTTTCTTT.

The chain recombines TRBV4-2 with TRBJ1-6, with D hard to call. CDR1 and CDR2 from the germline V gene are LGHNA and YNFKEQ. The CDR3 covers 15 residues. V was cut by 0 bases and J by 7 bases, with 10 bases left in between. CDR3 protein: CASSQDSLRNSPLHF. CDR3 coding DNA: TGTGCCAGCAGCCAAGACAGTCTTCGAAATTCACCCCTCCACTTT.

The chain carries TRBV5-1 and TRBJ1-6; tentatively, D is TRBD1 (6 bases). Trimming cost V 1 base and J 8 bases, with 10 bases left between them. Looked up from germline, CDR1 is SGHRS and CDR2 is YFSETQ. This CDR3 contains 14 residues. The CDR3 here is CASSLQTGDSPLHF. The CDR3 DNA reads TGCGCCAGCAGCTTGCAGACAGGCGATTCACCCCTCCACTTT. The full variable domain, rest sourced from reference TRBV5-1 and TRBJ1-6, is KAGVTQTPRYLIKTRGQQVTLSCSPISGHRSVSWYQQTPGQGLQFLFEYFSETQRNKGNFPGRFSGRQFSNSRSEMNVSTLELGDSALYLCASSLQTGDSPLHFGNGTRLTVT.

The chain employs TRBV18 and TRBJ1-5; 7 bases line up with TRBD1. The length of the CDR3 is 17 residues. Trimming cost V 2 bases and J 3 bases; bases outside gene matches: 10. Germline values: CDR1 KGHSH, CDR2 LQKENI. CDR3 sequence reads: CASSPGFVRGDNQPQHF. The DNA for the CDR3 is TGTGCCAGCTCACCAGGTTTCGTCAGGGGGGACAATCAGCCCCAGCATTTT.

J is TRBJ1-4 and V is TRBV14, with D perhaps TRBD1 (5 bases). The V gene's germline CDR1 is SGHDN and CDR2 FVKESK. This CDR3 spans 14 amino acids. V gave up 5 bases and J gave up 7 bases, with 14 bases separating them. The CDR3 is CASSTGGRFEKLFF. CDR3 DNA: TGTGCCAGCAGCACGGGGGGTCGATTTGAAAAACTGTTTTTT. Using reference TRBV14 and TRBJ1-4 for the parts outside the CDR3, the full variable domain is EAGVTQFPSHSVIEKGQTVTLRCDPISGHDNLYWYRRVMGKEIKFLLHFVKESKQDESGMPNNRFLAERTGGTYSTLKVQPAELEDSGVYFCASSTGGRFEKLFFGSGTQLSVL.

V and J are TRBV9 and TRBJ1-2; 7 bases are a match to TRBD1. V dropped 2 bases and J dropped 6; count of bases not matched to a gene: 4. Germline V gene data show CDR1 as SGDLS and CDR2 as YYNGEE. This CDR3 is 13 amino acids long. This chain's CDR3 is CASSVGQVHGYTF. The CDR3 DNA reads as TGTGCCAGCAGCGTTGGACAGGTGCATGGCTACACCTTC.

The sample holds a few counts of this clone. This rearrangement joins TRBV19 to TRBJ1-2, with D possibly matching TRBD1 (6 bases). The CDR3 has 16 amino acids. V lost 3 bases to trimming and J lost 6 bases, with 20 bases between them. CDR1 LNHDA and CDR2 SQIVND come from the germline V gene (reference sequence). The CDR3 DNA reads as TGTGCCAGTAGTATTTATCGTGGGGGCACCAAGGATGGCTACACCTTC. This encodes CASSIYRGGTKDGYTF.

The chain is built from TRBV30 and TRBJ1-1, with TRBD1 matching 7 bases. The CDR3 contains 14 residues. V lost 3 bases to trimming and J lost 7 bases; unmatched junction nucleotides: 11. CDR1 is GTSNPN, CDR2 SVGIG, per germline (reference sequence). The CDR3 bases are TGTGCCTGGAGGATGACAGGGAGTTTACGTGAAGCTTTCTTT. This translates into CAWRMTGSLREAFF.

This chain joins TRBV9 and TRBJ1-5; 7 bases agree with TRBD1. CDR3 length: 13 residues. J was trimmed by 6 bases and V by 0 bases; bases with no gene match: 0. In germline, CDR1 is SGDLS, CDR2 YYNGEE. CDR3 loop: CASSVAGGQPQHF. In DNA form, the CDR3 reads TGTGCCAGCAGCGTAGCAGGGGGTCAGCCCCAGCATTTT.

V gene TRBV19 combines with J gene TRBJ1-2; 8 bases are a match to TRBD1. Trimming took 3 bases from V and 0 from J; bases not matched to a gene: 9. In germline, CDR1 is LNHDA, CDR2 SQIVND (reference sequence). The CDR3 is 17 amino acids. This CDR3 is CASSIQTGAATNYGYTF. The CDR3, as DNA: TGTGCCAGTAGTATTCAGACAGGGGCTGCTACTAACTATGGCTACACCTTC.

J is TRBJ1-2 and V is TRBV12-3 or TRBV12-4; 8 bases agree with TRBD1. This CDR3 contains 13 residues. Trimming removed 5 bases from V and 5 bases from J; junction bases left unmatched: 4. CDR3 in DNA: TGTGCCAGCAGTACAGGGGGTTTATATGGCTACACCTTC. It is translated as CASSTGGLYGYTF.

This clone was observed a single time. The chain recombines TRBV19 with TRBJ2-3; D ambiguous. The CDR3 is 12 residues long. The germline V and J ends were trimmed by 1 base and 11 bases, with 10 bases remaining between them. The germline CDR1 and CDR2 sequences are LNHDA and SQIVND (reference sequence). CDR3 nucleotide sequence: TGTGCCAGTAGTATAGGGCGAACAGAGCAGTATTTT. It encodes CASSIGRTEQYF.

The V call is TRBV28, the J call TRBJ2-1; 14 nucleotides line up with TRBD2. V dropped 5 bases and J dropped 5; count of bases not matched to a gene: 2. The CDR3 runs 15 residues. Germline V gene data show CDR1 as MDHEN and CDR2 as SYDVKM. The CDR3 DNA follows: TGTGCCAGCAGTACGGGACTAGCGGGGGACAATGAGCAGTTCTTC. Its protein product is CASSTGLAGDNEQFF.